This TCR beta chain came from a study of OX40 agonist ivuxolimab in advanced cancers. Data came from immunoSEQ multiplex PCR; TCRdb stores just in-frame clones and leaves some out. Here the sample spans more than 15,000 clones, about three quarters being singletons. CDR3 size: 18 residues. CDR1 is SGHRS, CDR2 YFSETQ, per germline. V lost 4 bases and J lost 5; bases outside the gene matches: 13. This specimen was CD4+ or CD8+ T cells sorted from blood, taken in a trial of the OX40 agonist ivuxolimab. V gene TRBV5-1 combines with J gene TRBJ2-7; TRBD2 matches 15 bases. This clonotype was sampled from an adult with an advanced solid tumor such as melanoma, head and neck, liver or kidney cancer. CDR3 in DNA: TGCGCCAGCAGCCTCTGGGGACTAGCGGGAGGACCGGAAGACGAGCAGTACTTC. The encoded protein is CASSLWGLAGGPEDEQYF.